The 18 T cell receptor beta chains given below trace back to one sample, sequenced in a study of blood T cell repertoires in COVID-19. The data were produced by immunoSEQ multiplex PCR, yet TCRdb's version contains in-frame clones alone and is incomplete. Here the sample spans 100,000 to 120,000 clones, 75% to 85% being singletons. The sequencing input was peripheral blood. All receptors derive from a woman aged 55-69 years with acute or convalescent COVID-19.

The chain couples TRBV7-6 to TRBJ2-1; the D gene is possibly TRBD1 (5 bases). V was pared by 1 base and J by 4 bases, with 8 bases between. Looked up from germline, CDR1 is SGHVS and CDR2 is FNYEAQ. The CDR3 runs 14 residues. The CDR3 coding sequence is TGTGCCAGCAGCTTAGTCCAGGGTTACAATGAGCAGTTCTTC. Translated, it gives CASSLVQGYNEQFF. The whole variable domain, filled in from reference TRBV7-6 and TRBJ2-1, reads GAGVSQSPRYKVTKRGQDVALRCDPISGHVSLYWYRQALGQGPEFLTYFNYEAQQDKSGLPNDRFSAERPEGSISTLTIQRTEQRDSAMYRCASSLVQGYNEQFFGPGTRLTVL.

J is TRBJ2-6 and V is TRBV2; TRBD1 agrees at 11 bases. The length of the CDR3 is 17 residues. Trimming took 5 bases from V and 1 from J; bases not matched to a gene: 4. Germline V gene lookup returns CDR1 SNHLY and CDR2 FYNNEI. Here the CDR3 reads CASSSGTGGSGANVLTF. In nucleotides, the CDR3 is TGTGCCAGCAGTTCCGGGACAGGGGGATCTGGGGCCAACGTCCTGACTTTC.

This chain connects TRBV4-1 to TRBJ2-6, with 9 bases fitting TRBD1. J gave up 4 bases and V 0 bases, and 16 bases lay outside the gene matches. CDR3 size: 21 residues. The germline V gene encodes CDR1 MGHRA and CDR2 YSYEKL. Written as DNA, the CDR3 is TGCGCCAGCAGCCAAGATCAGTGGACAGGGGAGGTACTAGGGGGGGCCAACGTCCTGACTTTC. This sequence encodes CASSQDQWTGEVLGGANVLTF.

V and J are TRBV13 and TRBJ1-1; 7 bases match TRBD1. Germline V lookup: CDR1 PRHDT, CDR2 FYEKMQ (reference sequence). The CDR3 totals 14 residues. J was trimmed by 4 bases and V by 5 bases; bases with no gene match: 7. CDR3 sequence (DNA): TGTGCCAGCAGCATCTGGACAGGATCCACTGAAGCTTTCTTT. Encoded protein: CASSIWTGSTEAFF. Looking up the rest from reference TRBV13 and TRBJ1-1 gives the full variable domain: AAGVIQSPRHLIKEKRETATLKCYPIPRHDTVYWYQQGPGQDPQFLISFYEKMQSDKGSIPDRFSAQQFSDYHSELNMSSLELGDSALYFCASSIWTGSTEAFFGQGTRLTVV.

The chain recombines TRBV11-2 with TRBJ2-5; maybe TRBD1 (6 bases). Germline-derived CDR1 and CDR2 are SGHAT and FQNNGV. Trimming pared 5 bases from V and 9 bases from J, leaving 10 bases between. The CDR3 sequence is 11 residues long. CDR3 sequence (DNA): TGTGCCAGCAGCCGAACAGGGTCCCAGTACTTC. Translation: CASSRTGSQYF.

The V call is TRBV7-9, the J call TRBJ1-2; 10 bases align to TRBD1. Germline lookup yields CDR1 SEHNR and CDR2 FQNEAQ (reference sequence). V gave up 5 bases and J gave up 4 bases; unmatched junction bases: 7. This CDR3 has 15 residues. Here the CDR3 reads CASSPGTGESYGYTF. The CDR3 DNA reads as TGTGCCAGCAGCCCAGGGACAGGGGAAAGCTATGGCTACACCTTC.

This chain connects TRBV4-2 to TRBJ2-3, with 8 bases lining up with TRBD2. V was pared by 1 base and J by 1 base, with 7 bases of the junction left unmatched. Per germline, CDR1 LGHNA and CDR2 YNFKEQ. The CDR3 contains 17 residues. CDR3 DNA: TGTGCCAGCAGCCAAGCCACGCGGGGGGCCGGCACAGATACGCAGTATTTT. Its translation is CASSQATRGAGTDTQYF.

This rearrangement joins TRBV4-3 to TRBJ2-7; the match to TRBD2 covers 9 bases. This CDR3 comprises 16 residues. The V gene end was trimmed by 1 base and the J gene end by 2 bases; junction bases not matched to a gene: 6. The germline V gene has CDR1 LGHNA and CDR2 YSLEER. The CDR3 DNA reads TGCGCCAGCAGCCAAGTCTATATAGCGGGGGCCTACGAGCAGTACTTC. Protein sequence: CASSQVYIAGAYEQYF.

The rearrangement joins TRBV7-2 to TRBJ1-5; tentatively, D is TRBD1 (6 bases). Trimming took off 1 base at V and 1 base at J, with 11 bases between the two ends. The length of the CDR3 is 16 residues. CDR1 and CDR2 from the germline V gene are SGHTA and FQGNSA. The CDR3 spells CASSLGGGLSNQPQHF. The CDR3 DNA follows: TGTGCCAGCAGCTTAGGAGGGGGATTAAGCAATCAGCCCCAGCATTTT.

This clone was seen just once. The rearrangement joins TRBV30 to TRBJ1-2; 8 bases are a match to TRBD1. The J segment lost 7 bases and the V segment lost 7 bases, leaving 8 bases of the junction unmatched. The CDR3 contains 12 residues. The V gene's germline CDR1 is GTSNPN and CDR2 SVGIG (reference sequence). The CDR3 sequence is CASTGQGLGYTF. In DNA, the CDR3 is TGTGCCTCAACCGGACAGGGACTTGGCTACACCTTC.

The chain carries TRBV27 and TRBJ2-7, with 7 bases that match TRBD1. Germline CDR1 MNHEY, CDR2 SMNVEV (reference sequence). Germline trimming cut 1 base from V and 4 bases from J; bases unmatched to any gene: 10. The CDR3 sequence is 16 residues long. CDR3 in amino acids: CASSLYTGTAVYEQYF. CDR3 coding DNA: TGTGCCAGCAGTTTATATACCGGGACAGCCGTATACGAGCAGTACTTC.

The V gene is TRBV7-8, the J gene TRBJ1-5; D is undetermined. The CDR3 has 16 residues. Germline loops: CDR1 SGHVS, CDR2 FQNEAQ. V gave up 3 bases and J gave up 4 bases, with 16 bases separating them. CDR3 residues: CASSFSGVIGNQPQHF. The CDR3 bases are TGTGCCAGCAGCTTCTCCGGGGTCATAGGAAATCAGCCCCAGCATTTT.

The CDR3 loop is CATSDPGAAQAGDGYTF. The DNA of the CDR3 is TGTGCCACCAGTGATCCTGGAGCTGCCCAAGCCGGTGATGGCTACACCTTC. The chain links TRBV24-1 to TRBJ1-2; unclear D gene. The CDR3 is 17 amino acids. V was trimmed by 3 bases and J by 6 bases, leaving 22 bases between them. Germline loops: CDR1 KGHDR, CDR2 SFDVKD.

The chain has TRBV6-5 and TRBJ1-2; D perhaps matches TRBD1 (5 bases). The ends were cut back, 6 bases at V and 6 bases at J, with 11 bases in the middle. The CDR3 length is 12 residues. The germline gives CDR1 MNHEY, CDR2 SVGAGI. In DNA, the CDR3 is TGTGCCAGCAGCCAGGGTCTCCATGGCTACACCTTC. It codes for CASSQGLHGYTF.

The chain combines TRBV28 with TRBJ1-2; D is unresolved. Germline V gives CDR1 MDHEN, CDR2 SYDVKM. The length of the CDR3 is 13 residues. V was cut by 5 bases and J by 7 bases, with 14 bases left in between. The CDR3 is CASSLTNRGGYTF. DNA of the CDR3: TGTGCCAGCAGTCTCACCAATCGGGGTGGCTACACCTTC.

The chain carries TRBV6-5 and TRBJ2-7, with TRBD1 identical over 7 bases. The CDR3 is made up of 13 amino acids. The V and J ends lost 7 bases and 3 bases, in that order; junction bases with no gene match: 6. Germline-derived CDR1 and CDR2 are MNHEY and SVGAGI. The CDR3 DNA follows: TGTGCCAGCACGCGGGCAGGGGGCTACGAGCAGTACTTC. Translation: CASTRAGGYEQYF.

This sequence joins TRBV2 and TRBJ1-2, with TRBD1 identical over 10 bases. V trimming: 7 bases; J trimming: 6 bases; junction bases outside the gene matches: 5. Germline values: CDR1 SNHLY, CDR2 FYNNEI. CDR3 length: 13 residues. The DNA for the CDR3 is TGTGCCAGCACCTCGACAGGGGGCGATGGCTACACCTTC. It encodes CASTSTGGDGYTF.

The gene calls are TRBV7-6 and TRBJ2-3; 15 positions agree with TRBD2. From germline, CDR1 is SGHVS and CDR2 FNYEAQ. Trimming took 5 bases from V and 5 from J; bases not matched to a gene: 8. The CDR3 length is 17 residues. The CDR3 protein is CASSLVGLAGGQDTQYF. In nucleotides, the CDR3 is TGTGCCAGCAGCCTGGTCGGACTAGCGGGGGGGCAAGATACGCAGTATTTT.